Following are 27 T cell receptor beta chains from one sample sequenced in a study of neurological immune-mediated disorders. Each CDR3 protein gets one entry after TCRdb re-called the 5' RACE reads with MiXCR. This table has tens of thousands of distinct CDR3 sequences, about 13% appearing once. Time point denoted: longitudinal time-point 2. Sample: PBMCs. The receptors originated from a woman aged 40 to 55 in good health.

In its sample, this clonotype was seen many times. This chain links TRBV2 with TRBJ2-3; D uncertain. V lost 2 bases to trimming and J lost 0 bases, with 6 bases between them. Germline CDR1 reads SNHLY; CDR2 reads FYNNEI. This CDR3 has 14 residues. The CDR3 DNA follows: TGTGCCAGCAGTGAAAAGTCTAGCACAGATACGCAGTATTTT. The encoded protein is CASSEKSSTDTQYF.

By frequency in the sample, this clonotype is medium-sized. V gene TRBV4-2 combines with J gene TRBJ1-1, with D possibly TRBD1 on 6 matching bases. Germline assignment: CDR1 LGHNA and CDR2 YNFKEQ. The CDR3 is 12 amino acids. V gave up 7 bases and J gave up 6 bases, with 12 bases separating them. CDR3 residues: CASNDNRAEAFF. CDR3 nucleotides: TGTGCCAGCAACGATAACAGGGCTGAAGCTTTCTTT.

This clonotype was detected many times. The V gene is TRBV12-3 or TRBV12-4, the J gene TRBJ2-1, with D unclear. The CDR3 sequence is 15 residues long. The V end was cut by 3 bases, the J end by 5 bases, with 14 bases between. CDR3 in DNA: TGTGCCAGCAGTTTCGAAGGGTGGAAAAACAATGAGCAGTTCTTC. It encodes CASSFEGWKNNEQFF.

This clonotype was counted at least ten times. V and J are TRBV5-1 and TRBJ2-7, with 9 bases identical to TRBD1. This CDR3 spans 16 amino acids. V shed 4 bases and J 5 bases; nucleotides not matched to a gene: 13. Germline V gene sequence: CDR1 SGHRS, CDR2 YFSETQ. For the CDR3, the DNA is TGCGCCAGCAGCACCGTAGGGACAGGGAGTTTGGACGAGCAGTACTTC. This sequence encodes CASSTVGTGSLDEQYF.

The V and J genes are TRBV20-1 and TRBJ2-2; a possible D gene is TRBD2 (6 bases). The CDR3 covers 14 residues. Germline CDR1 is DFQATT and CDR2 is SNEGSKA (reference sequence). The V end lost 7 bases, the J end lost 0 bases, and 12 bases lay between the germline ends. CDR3 DNA: TGCAGTGTTACGGGGGAAACGAACACCGGGGAGCTGTTTTTT. Protein: CSVTGETNTGELFF.

The V and J genes are TRBV28 and TRBJ1-2; the D is unclear. This CDR3 contains 14 residues. V was trimmed by 5 bases and J by 4 bases, leaving 14 bases between them. Germline-derived CDR1 and CDR2 are MDHEN and SYDVKM. The CDR3 spells CASSRTQFPYGYTF. CDR3 coding DNA: TGTGCCAGCAGTCGGACTCAATTTCCCTATGGCTACACCTTC.

This clonotype was seen at least ten times. The V and J genes are TRBV7-2 and TRBJ2-1; D gene uncertain. The length of the CDR3 is 12 residues. Germline assignment: CDR1 SGHTA and CDR2 FQGNSA. Trimming cost V 3 bases and J 7 bases, with 7 bases left between them. The DNA for the CDR3 is TGTGCCAGCAGCTTTGTAAGGAATGAGCAGTTCTTC. This sequence encodes CASSFVRNEQFF.

This clonotype was counted many times. V usage is TRBV7-2 and J usage is TRBJ2-7; 9 nucleotides match TRBD2. J gave up 3 bases and V 0 bases, and 6 bases lay outside the gene matches. From germline, CDR1 is SGHTA and CDR2 FQGNSA. The CDR3 contains 16 residues. CDR3 region: CASSLAGTSTVYEQYF. The CDR3 DNA reads as TGTGCCAGCAGCTTAGCTGGGACTAGCACCGTCTACGAGCAGTACTTC.

Comments on this clonotype: A much more abundant neighbour one base away suggests this may be a read error. V usage is TRBV20-1 and J usage is TRBJ2-1; 9 bases are shared with TRBD2. There are 12 residues in the CDR3. Germline CDR1 DFQATT, CDR2 SNEGSKA (reference sequence). Unmatched junction bases numbered 6, after V lost 8 bases and J lost 7 bases. This CDR3 is CSWREGLNEQFF. The CDR3 DNA sequence: TGCAGTTGGCGGGAGGGCCTGAATGAGCAGTTCTTC.

The table lists this clonotype with many counts. The chain joins TRBV5-1 to TRBJ2-7; D is uncertain. Trimming took off 0 bases at V and 1 base at J, with 5 bases between the two ends. This CDR3 has 13 residues. Germline V CDR1 and CDR2: SGHRS, YFSETQ. CDR3 loop: CASSLDGSYEQYF. In DNA form, the CDR3 reads TGCGCCAGCAGCTTGGACGGATCCTACGAGCAGTACTTC.

This clonotype was observed many times. The chain has TRBV20-1 and TRBJ1-1; D is uncertain. This CDR3 spans 13 amino acids. Deletions cut 6 bases from V and 3 bases from J, with 14 bases between. Per the germline V gene, CDR1 is DFQATT and CDR2 is SNEGSKA (reference sequence). The CDR3 DNA is TGCAGTGCGGATCCTTCTACGGACACTGAAGCTTTCTTT. Translated: CSADPSTDTEAFF.

The table lists this clonotype with a few counts. The chain employs TRBV2 and TRBJ1-6, with 8 bases aligning to TRBD1. The CDR3 is 15 residues long. Germline V CDR1 and CDR2: SNHLY, FYNNEI. V shed 2 bases and J 5 bases; nucleotides not matched to a gene: 2. Here the CDR3 reads CASSELGQDNSPLHF. CDR3 DNA: TGTGCCAGCAGTGAATTGGGACAGGATAATTCACCCCTCCACTTT.

In this sample, this clonotype turned up many times. The chain uses TRBV6-2 or TRBV6-3 and TRBJ2-5; 7 nucleotides agree with TRBD1. The CDR3 consists of 14 residues. CDR1 is MNHEY, CDR2 SVGEGT, per germline. Trimming cost V 1 base and J 3 bases; bases outside gene matches: 2. CDR3 sequence reads: CASSYWDSKETQYF. CDR3 bases: TGTGCCAGCAGTTACTGGGACAGCAAAGAGACCCAGTACTTC.

This clonotype was picked up many times. This rearrangement joins TRBV29-1 to TRBJ2-1; TRBD2 agrees at 7 bases. CDR3 length equals 15 residues. V was pared by 3 bases and J by 3 bases, with 8 bases of the junction left unmatched. Germline V gene data show CDR1 as SQVTM and CDR2 as ANQGSEA. The CDR3 reads CSVEKMGGYYNEQFF. DNA for the CDR3: TGCAGCGTTGAGAAGATGGGGGGGTACTACAATGAGCAGTTCTTC.

This clonotype was recorded at least ten times. The J gene is TRBJ2-4, the V gene TRBV4-3; D unclear. This CDR3 region has 13 residues. V gave up 1 base and J gave up 6 bases, with 7 bases separating them. The germline V gene encodes CDR1 LGHNA and CDR2 YSLEER. Here the CDR3 reads CASSQALTNIQYF. CDR3 coding DNA: TGCGCCAGCAGCCAAGCCCTCACAAACATTCAGTACTTC.

This clonotype showed up many times. The rearrangement links TRBV14 to TRBJ2-1, with 8 nucleotides matching TRBD2. The CDR3 totals 15 residues. Germline lookup yields CDR1 SGHDN and CDR2 FVKESK. V was clipped by 2 bases and J by 7 bases; unmatched bases: 7. CDR3 sequence reads: CASSQLGLALNEQFF. The CDR3 coding sequence is TGTGCCAGCAGCCAACTAGGACTAGCCCTGAATGAGCAGTTCTTC.

Many counts were recorded for this clonotype. The rearrangement uses TRBV15 and TRBJ2-3, with TRBD1 matching 7 bases. V gave up 1 base and J gave up 4 bases; unmatched junction bases: 11. Germline assignment: CDR1 LNHNV and CDR2 YYDKDF (reference sequence). The length of the CDR3 is 17 residues. The CDR3 DNA reads TGTGCCACCAGCAGAGTTCTCACAGGGGCCGTCGCAGATACGCAGTATTTT. Its translation: CATSRVLTGAVADTQYF.

Many counts were recorded for this clonotype. The chain carries TRBV5-1 and TRBJ2-5, with 15 bases aligning to TRBD2. The J segment lost 4 bases and the V segment lost 4 bases, leaving 5 bases of the junction unmatched. The germline V gene encodes CDR1 SGHRS and CDR2 YFSETQ. The CDR3 is 16 residues long. Here the CDR3 reads CASSLGLAGGPETQYF. The CDR3 DNA follows: TGCGCCAGCAGCCTCGGACTAGCGGGGGGGCCAGAGACCCAGTACTTC.

This clonotype was picked up many times. J is TRBJ1-6 and V is TRBV5-5; 7 positions agree with TRBD1. Germline V gene lookup returns CDR1 SGHKS and CDR2 YYEKEE (reference sequence). The CDR3 has 15 residues. The V and J ends lost 0 bases and 5 bases, in that order; junction bases with no gene match: 2. For the CDR3, the DNA is TGTGCCAGCAGCTTGGAGAGGGGGCATAATTCACCCCTCCACTTT. As protein: CASSLERGHNSPLHF.

This clonotype was detected many times. This rearrangement joins TRBV15 to TRBJ1-4; perhaps TRBD1 as D (5 bases). The V and J ends lost 1 base and 4 bases respectively, with 13 bases between them. This CDR3 contains 16 residues. Germline V gene lookup returns CDR1 LNHNV and CDR2 YYDKDF (reference sequence). CDR3 sequence: CATSRGDSNRNEKLFF. In DNA, the CDR3 is TGTGCCACCAGCAGAGGGGACTCAAACCGTAATGAAAAACTGTTTTTT.

Ten or more counts support this clonotype. This rearrangement joins TRBV6-1 to TRBJ2-7; the D gene is possibly TRBD2 (5 bases). The V end lost 1 base, the J end lost 2 bases, and 15 bases lay between the germline ends. The CDR3 length is 16 residues. Germline V lookup: CDR1 MNHNS, CDR2 SASEGT. Here the CDR3 reads CASSEVFISGAYEQYF. CDR3 sequence (DNA): TGTGCCAGCAGTGAAGTTTTTATCAGCGGAGCCTACGAGCAGTACTTC.

This clonotype was seen ten or more times. The rearrangement links TRBV6-2 or TRBV6-3 to TRBJ2-2; perhaps TRBD2 as D (7 bases). The V gene's germline CDR1 is MNHEY and CDR2 SVGEGT. The V end lost 8 bases, the J end lost 2 bases, and 12 bases lay between the germline ends. The CDR3 consists of 14 residues. CDR3: CASSGGENTGELFF. CDR3 DNA: TGTGCCAGCTCGGGGGGCGAAAACACCGGGGAGCTGTTTTTT.

In its sample, this clonotype was seen many times. This chain links TRBV7-2 with TRBJ2-2, with D unresolved. Deletions cut 3 bases from V and 5 bases from J, with 7 bases between. The length of the CDR3 is 13 residues. Germline CDR1 is SGHTA and CDR2 is FQGNSA. The CDR3 sequence: CASSFHGTGELFF. The CDR3 nucleotides are TGTGCCAGCAGCTTCCACGGGACCGGGGAGCTGTTTTTT.

This clonotype occurred many times. The chain couples TRBV12-3 or TRBV12-4 to TRBJ1-2, with TRBD1 as a possible D gene (5 bases). The V gene lost 3 bases and the J gene lost 8 bases, with 16 bases spanning the gap. This CDR3 has 14 amino acids. The CDR3 is CASSFRTLEGGYTF. The CDR3 DNA is TGTGCCAGCAGTTTTAGGACATTGGAAGGAGGCTACACCTTC.

This clonotype ranks as medium-sized. V is TRBV7-8 and J is TRBJ2-1; D is perhaps TRBD2 (6 bases). Germline CDR1 reads SGHVS; CDR2 reads FQNEAQ. CDR3 length: 12 residues. The V and J ends lost 8 bases and 10 bases respectively, with 15 bases between them. The CDR3 region has the DNA TGTGCCAGCCGATCCCAAACTAGCGAGCAGTTCTTC. Its protein is CASRSQTSEQFF. The full variable domain, rest sourced from reference TRBV7-8 and TRBJ2-1, is GAGVSQSPRYKVAKRGQDVALRCDPISGHVSLFWYQQALGQGPEFLTYFQNEAQLDKSGLPSDRFFAERPEGSVSTLKIQRTQQEDSAVYLCASRSQTSEQFFGPGTRLTVL.

There are many counts of this clonotype. The chain couples TRBV5-6 to TRBJ1-4; D possibly corresponds to TRBD1 (6 bases). Germline CDR1 reads SGHDT; CDR2 reads YYEEEE. Trimming removed 4 bases from V and 2 bases from J, with 9 bases in between. This CDR3 has 14 residues. The CDR3 coding sequence is TGTGCCAGCAGCCAGGGGTCCACTAATGAAAAACTGTTTTTT. It specifies CASSQGSTNEKLFF.

This clonotype was picked up many times. Here the CDR3 DNA reads TGCGCCAGCAGCTTGGGGCATTCAACTAATGAAAAACTGTTTTTT. Amino acid sequence: CASSLGHSTNEKLFF. The V gene is TRBV5-1, the J gene TRBJ1-4; no clear D. Germline loops: CDR1 SGHRS, CDR2 YFSETQ. This CDR3 is built from 15 residues. The germline V and J ends were trimmed by 0 bases and 0 bases, with 6 bases remaining between them.